The 17 T cell receptor beta chains below all came from one sample that was sequenced in a study of identical twins listed by TCRdb under 2016. Receptor libraries were prepared by 5' RACE. Instrument used: Illumina HiSeq 2000. TCRdb passed the public sequencing reads through fastp at Q25 and MiXCR, retaining productive beta sequences. All rows with the same CDR3 protein become a single entry with the most common DNA and genes. The sample table records approximately 630,000 distinct CDR3 sequences; less than 9% of these occur just once. The ten largest account for 1.6% of the sample. The data were also submitted as part of a second study, on yellow fever vaccine responses in identical twins.

The sample consisted of PBMCs. The receptors were sampled from a woman younger than 30 in good health.

This clonotype has a count of ten or more. The rearrangement links TRBV20-1 to TRBJ2-4; perhaps TRBD2 as D (5 bases). Trimming pared 7 bases from V and 0 bases from J, leaving 13 bases between. Germline V lookup: CDR1 DFQATT, CDR2 SNEGSKA (reference sequence). The CDR3 runs to 14 residues. The CDR3 coding sequence is TGCAGTGTAGAGAGGACTGTAGCCAAAAACATTCAGTACTTC. This codes for CSVERTVAKNIQYF.

This clonotype was seen more than once but under ten times. The chain links TRBV2 to TRBJ2-7, with TRBD1 as a possible D gene (6 bases). The CDR3 contains 13 residues. V was cut by 6 bases and J by 4 bases, with 13 bases left in between. Germline V gives CDR1 SNHLY, CDR2 FYNNEI. The CDR3 loop reads CASRGRDKYEQYF. Written as DNA, the CDR3 is TGTGCCAGCAGGGGCAGGGACAAGTACGAGCAGTACTTC.

This clonotype was observed a few times. The chain employs TRBV12-3 or TRBV12-4 and TRBJ1-5; perhaps TRBD1 as D (5 bases). This CDR3 contains 14 residues. V lost 1 base and J 9 bases, leaving 13 bases between the germline ends. CDR3 in amino acids: CASSLDWGTGPQHF. The CDR3 nucleotides read TGTGCCAGCAGTTTAGATTGGGGTACAGGGCCCCAGCATTTT.

The chain has TRBV29-1 and TRBJ1-6, with TRBD1 as a possible D gene (5 bases). This CDR3 has 14 amino acids. Germline-derived CDR1 and CDR2 are SQVTM and ANQGSEA. V was shortened by 6 bases and J by 4 bases, with 13 bases between the two germline ends. Here the CDR3 reads CSVRGGNYNSPLHF. The CDR3, as DNA: TGCAGCGTGCGGGGGGGAAATTATAATTCACCCCTCCACTTT. The variable domain in full, with the rest retrieved from reference TRBV29-1 and TRBJ1-6, is SAVISQKPSRDICQRGTSLTIQCQVDSQVTMMFWYRQQPGQSLTLIATANQGSEATYESGFVIDKFPISRPNLTFSTLTVSNMSPEDSSIYLCSVRGGNYNSPLHFGNGTRLTVT.

The V gene is TRBV5-1, the J gene TRBJ2-1; 7 bases map to TRBD1. The CDR3 length is 14 residues. Germline values: CDR1 SGHRS, CDR2 YFSETQ. J lost 7 bases, V lost 7 bases, and 11 bases had no gene match. The CDR3 protein is CASHQGDLVNEQFF. The DNA of the CDR3 is TGCGCCAGCCACCAGGGGGATTTGGTGAATGAGCAGTTCTTC.

The chain is built from TRBV4-2 and TRBJ2-3, with TRBD2 identical over 11 bases. Trimming took 0 bases from V and 1 from J; bases not matched to a gene: 15. The CDR3 runs 21 residues. CDR1 is LGHNA and CDR2 is YNFKEQ in the germline V gene. CDR3 nucleotide sequence: TGTGCCAGCAGCCAAGAAGACACGGGGACTAGCGGTTTCCCTCGCACAGATACGCAGTATTTT. This translates into CASSQEDTGTSGFPRTDTQYF.

This clonotype has just a few counts. This chain connects TRBV29-1 to TRBJ1-6; tentatively, D is TRBD1 (6 bases). Germline values: CDR1 SQVTM, CDR2 ANQGSEA. The CDR3 totals 13 residues. V lost 1 base and J 9 bases, leaving 10 bases between the germline ends. The CDR3 is CSVEGDKGSPLHF. CDR3 nucleotide sequence: TGCAGCGTTGAAGGGGACAAAGGTTCACCCCTCCACTTT.

This clonotype was counted ten times or more. The gene calls are TRBV5-1 and TRBJ1-6; the D is unclear. The length of the CDR3 is 13 residues. The V and J ends lost 7 bases and 7 bases respectively, with 12 bases between them. In germline, CDR1 is SGHRS, CDR2 YFSETQ. The CDR3 here is CASRQETNSPLHF. The CDR3 nucleotides read TGCGCCAGCCGTCAGGAGACCAATTCACCCCTCCACTTT.

This clonotype was observed many times. V is TRBV5-1 and J is TRBJ2-2; D may be TRBD2 (6 bases). With 1 base removed from V and 0 bases from J, the gap between germline ends came to 10 bases. Germline V gene data show CDR1 as SGHRS and CDR2 as YFSETQ. This CDR3 is built from 16 residues. The CDR3 region is CASSLRVAANTGELFF. The CDR3 bases are TGCGCCAGCAGCTTGAGAGTAGCGGCGAACACCGGGGAGCTGTTTTTT.

The chain has TRBV3-1 and TRBJ2-7; D uncertain. CDR1 is LGHDT and CDR2 is YNNKEL in the germline V gene (reference sequence). This CDR3 has 13 amino acids. The CDR3 coding sequence is TGTGCCAGCAGCCAAGCTACCCTAACCGAGCCGTACGTC. It encodes CASSQATLTEPYV.

This clonotype has just a few counts. The chain carries TRBV6-2 or TRBV6-3 and TRBJ2-7; D is unclear. Germline V gene sequence: CDR1 MNHEY, CDR2 SVGEGT. This CDR3 is built from 12 residues. V was cut by 2 bases and J by 2 bases, with 4 bases left in between. The CDR3 DNA sequence: TGTGCCAGCAGTTACAGGACCTACGAGCAGTACTTC. It is translated as CASSYRTYEQYF.

This clonotype came up many times. The chain joins TRBV4-1 to TRBJ2-3; TRBD2 agrees at 11 bases. CDR3 size: 17 residues. The trim removed 3 bases at V and 3 bases at J, leaving 8 bases unmatched. Per the germline V gene, CDR1 is MGHRA and CDR2 is YSYEKL. Written as DNA, the CDR3 is TGCGCCAGCAGCCAGCCCCTTCTAGCGGGAGGAACAGATACGCAGTATTTT. Its protein product is CASSQPLLAGGTDTQYF.

This clonotype was counted only a few times. The CDR3 reads CSAPRDGTYEQYV. The CDR3 coding sequence is TGCAGTGCCCCTCGGGACGGTACCTACGAGCAGTACGTC. This chain connects TRBV20-1 to TRBJ2-7; D is possibly TRBD1 or TRBD2 (5 bases each). In germline, CDR1 is DFQATT, CDR2 SNEGSKA (reference sequence). The CDR3 is 13 amino acids. V shed 6 bases and J shed 2 bases, with 14 bases lying between them.

This clonotype has a handful of counts. The V and J genes are TRBV10-3 and TRBJ2-3; 11 bases are shared with TRBD2. The V segment lost 3 bases and the J segment 1 base; nucleotides outside the gene matches: 3. The CDR3 covers 16 residues. Germline CDR1 is ENHRY and CDR2 is SYGVKD. CDR3 amino acids: CAISDLLAGGTDTQYF. For the CDR3, the DNA is TGTGCCATCAGTGATCTACTAGCGGGGGGCACAGATACGCAGTATTTT.

The chain is built from TRBV6-1 and TRBJ2-6, with D possibly being TRBD1 (7 bases). V was trimmed by 6 bases and J by 1 base, leaving 16 bases between them. The CDR3 is 17 residues long. The germline gives CDR1 MNHNS, CDR2 SASEGT. CDR3 loop: CASRRGTVVSGANVLTF. The CDR3 bases are TGTGCCAGCAGACGGGGGACAGTAGTATCTGGGGCCAACGTCCTGACTTTC.

This clonotype occurred many times. The CDR3 nucleotides are TGTGCCAGCAGCTTAGGGGCCAGCTCCTACAATGAGCAGTTCTTC. It is translated as CASSLGASSYNEQFF. This chain uses TRBV7-2 with TRBJ2-1; no clear D gene. This CDR3 is 15 amino acids long. Germline V lookup: CDR1 SGHTA, CDR2 FQGNSA. The germline V and J ends were trimmed by 1 base and 0 bases, with 7 bases remaining between them.

At least ten counts were recorded for this clonotype. The chain employs TRBV12-3 or TRBV12-4 and TRBJ1-4; the D gene is possibly TRBD1 (6 bases). The ends were cut back, 5 bases at V and 3 bases at J, with 13 bases in the middle. CDR3 length equals 15 residues. The CDR3 sequence: CASSEQGRANEKLFF. DNA for the CDR3: TGTGCCAGCAGTGAACAGGGTAGGGCTAATGAAAAACTGTTTTTT.